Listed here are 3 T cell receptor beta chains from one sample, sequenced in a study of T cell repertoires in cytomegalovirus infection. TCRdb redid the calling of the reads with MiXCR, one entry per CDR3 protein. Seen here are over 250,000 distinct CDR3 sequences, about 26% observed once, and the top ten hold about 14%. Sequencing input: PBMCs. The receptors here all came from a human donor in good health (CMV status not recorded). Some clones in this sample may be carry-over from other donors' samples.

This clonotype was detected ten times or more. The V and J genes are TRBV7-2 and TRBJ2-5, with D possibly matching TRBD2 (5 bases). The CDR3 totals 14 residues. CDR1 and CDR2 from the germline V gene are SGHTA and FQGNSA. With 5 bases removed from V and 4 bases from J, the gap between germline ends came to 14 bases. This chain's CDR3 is CASSRAPGLETQYF. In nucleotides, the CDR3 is TGTGCCAGCAGCCGAGCGCCGGGATTAGAGACCCAGTACTTC.

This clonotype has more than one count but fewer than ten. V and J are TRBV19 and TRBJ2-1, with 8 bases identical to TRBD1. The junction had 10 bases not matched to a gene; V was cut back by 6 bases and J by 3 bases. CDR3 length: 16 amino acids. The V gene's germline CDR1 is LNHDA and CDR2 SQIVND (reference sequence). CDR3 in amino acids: CASRNLGTGGYNEQFF. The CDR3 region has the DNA TGTGCCAGTAGAAATCTCGGGACAGGTGGCTACAATGAGCAGTTCTTC. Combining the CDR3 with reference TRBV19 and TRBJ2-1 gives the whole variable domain DGGITQSPKYLFRKEGQNVTLSCEQNLNHDAMYWYRQDPGQGLRLIYYSQIVNDFQKGDIAEGYSVSREKKESFPLTVTSAQKNPTAFYLCASRNLGTGGYNEQFFGPGTRLTVL.

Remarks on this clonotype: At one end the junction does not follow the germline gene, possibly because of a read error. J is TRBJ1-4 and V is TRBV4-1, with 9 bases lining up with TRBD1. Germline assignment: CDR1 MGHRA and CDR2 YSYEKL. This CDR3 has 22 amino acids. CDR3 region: CASSLSGEAGTGNWATNEKLFF. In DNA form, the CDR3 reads TGTGCCAGCAGCCTCTCGGGTGAAGCCGGGACAGGGAATTGGGCAACTAATGAAAAACTGTTTTTT.